This T cell receptor beta chain was recorded in a study of T cell changes during pregnancy in multiple sclerosis. Germline CDR1 SGHTA, CDR2 FQGNSA. The CDR3 has 13 amino acids. The ends were cut back, 1 base at V and 6 bases at J, with 9 bases in the middle. Sequenced by immunoSEQ multiplex PCR; TCRdb stores in-frame clones only, minus some. Of under 55,000 clones detected, roughly 93% appear once; the ten largest clones hold roughly 1.5%. The chain combines TRBV7-2 with TRBJ1-1; D unclear. Sequences were obtained from PBMCs (not recorded whether the cells were cultured). The sequence derives from a female donor with multiple sclerosis, enrolled in a pregnancy study. The CDR3 loop reads CASSLVGPSEAFF. CDR3 sequence (DNA): TGTGCCAGCAGCTTAGTAGGGCCGTCTGAAGCTTTCTTT.